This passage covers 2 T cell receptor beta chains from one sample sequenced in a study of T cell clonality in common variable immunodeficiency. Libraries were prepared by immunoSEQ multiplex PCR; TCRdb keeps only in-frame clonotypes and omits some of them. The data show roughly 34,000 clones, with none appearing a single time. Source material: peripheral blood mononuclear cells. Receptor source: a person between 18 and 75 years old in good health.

Incomplete CDR3 DNA: TGCGCCAGCAGAGGTTGGGGGGGCTATCGGGAG. Translated: CASRGWGGYRE. The whole CDR3 sequence is CASRGWGGYRELFF. This rearrangement joins TRBV23-1 to TRBJ2-2, with D possibly being TRBD2 (7 bases). The read comes to an end 3 residues before the CDR3 does, leaving the germline J gene to fill in the end. TRBV23-1 is an ORF; its function is uncertain. CDR3 length: 14 residues. Trimming took 6 bases from V and 9 from J, leaving 17 bases between them.

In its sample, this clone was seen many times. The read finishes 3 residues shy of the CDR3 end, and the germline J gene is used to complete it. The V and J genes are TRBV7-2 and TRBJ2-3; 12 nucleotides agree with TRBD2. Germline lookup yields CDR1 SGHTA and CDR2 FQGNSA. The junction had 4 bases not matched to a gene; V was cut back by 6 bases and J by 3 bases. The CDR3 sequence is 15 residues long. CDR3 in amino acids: CASRWTSGTTDTQYF. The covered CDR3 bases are TGTGCCAGCAGGTGGACTAGCGGGACTACAGATACG.